This TCR beta chain came from a study of cytomegalovirus exposure and HLA in healthy donors. PCR used 60 Vbeta primers and 13 Jbeta primers. Per the original methods: Counted up in a later analysis, unique TCR beta chains came to about 80 million, with around 11 million shared. Clones were read by immunoSEQ multiplex PCR, and TCRdb kept only the in-frame ones, dropping some. Clonal size and the V and J genes are those of that table, whereas D and trimming came from the DNA. The data include 170,000 or so clones; the top ten clones carry roughly 2%. As for this clone: Its antigen remains unidentified.

The study's findings and limits: A later analysis reportedly found fewer N-insertions in an Asian-associated ancestry cluster than the roughly 680-donor mean. Reported findings show TCR beta sequences accurately forecast HLA-A and HLA-B alleles in most subjects. Most sequenced TCRs were rare (though some public TCRs occurred in many donors).

Germline-derived CDR1 and CDR2 are GTSNPN and SVGIG (reference sequence). Trimming removed 0 bases from V and 3 bases from J, with 8 bases in between. The CDR3 consists of 13 residues. The chain has TRBV30 and TRBJ1-2; D uncertain. This receptor was taken from a man aged 25-40 years in good health and CMV-seronegative. The material sequenced was PBMCs. The CDR3 sequence: CAWSVTPDYGYTF. CDR3 nucleotide sequence: TGTGCCTGGAGTGTAACACCCGACTATGGCTACACCTTC.